The 28 T cell receptor beta chains below were found in one sample sequenced in a study of blood T cell repertoires in COVID-19. The protocol was immunoSEQ multiplex PCR, while the TCRdb copy is restricted to in-frame clones and leaves out a portion. The sample has roughly 45,000 clones; approximately 84% are singletons. Sequencing was carried out using peripheral blood. The receptor source for this set is a man in his forties or fifties with active COVID-19.

This sequence joins TRBV6-4 and TRBJ2-3, with TRBD2 matching over 8 bases. V lost 2 bases and J lost 3; bases outside the gene matches: 7. Germline CDR1 reads MRHNA; CDR2 reads SNTAGT. CDR3 length equals 16 residues. The CDR3 sequence: CASSDDGGGGTDTQYF. CDR3 nucleotide sequence: TGTGCCAGCAGTGACGACGGGGGCGGGGGGACAGATACGCAGTATTTT.

The chain links TRBV2 to TRBJ2-1, with a possible D match to TRBD1 (5 bases). The CDR3 runs to 14 residues. V was shortened by 7 bases and J by 7 bases, with 17 bases between the two germline ends. In germline, CDR1 is SNHLY, CDR2 FYNNEI. CDR3 loop: CASTWTTLRNEQFF. Written as DNA, the CDR3 is TGTGCCAGCACCTGGACAACCCTACGGAATGAGCAGTTCTTC.

V and J are TRBV7-8 and TRBJ2-5; 9 bases fit TRBD2. Germline V gene lookup returns CDR1 SGHVS and CDR2 FQNEAQ. The CDR3 runs 16 residues. V shed 10 bases and J 6 bases; nucleotides not matched to a gene: 18. The CDR3 sequence is CATVSLVAGGRKTQYF. The CDR3 DNA reads as TGTGCCACCGTGTCGCTGGTTGCGGGGGGGCGGAAGACCCAGTACTTC.

This rearrangement joins TRBV6-2 or TRBV6-3 to TRBJ2-1; TRBD1 matches at 8 bases. Germline V gene lookup returns CDR1 MNHEY and CDR2 SVGEGT. CDR3 size: 15 residues. After removal of 6 bases from V and 6 bases from J, the junction contained 10 bases not matched to a gene. The DNA for the CDR3 is TGTGCCAGCAGCCCCGACAGGGGTCGGGTCAATGAGCAGTTCTTC. Translated, it gives CASSPDRGRVNEQFF.

The rearrangement links TRBV7-2 to TRBJ1-4, with 8 bases lining up with TRBD1. The germline V gene encodes CDR1 SGHTA and CDR2 FQGNSA. Trimming removed 5 bases from V and 8 bases from J; junction bases left unmatched: 10. The CDR3 runs to 15 residues. Here the CDR3 reads CASSPSGQGFEKLFF. The CDR3 nucleotides read TGTGCCAGCAGCCCCTCCGGACAGGGTTTCGAAAAACTGTTTTTT. The full variable domain, in which reference TRBV7-2 and TRBJ1-4 provide the parts outside the CDR3, is GAGVSQSPSNKVTEKGKDVELRCDPISGHTALYWYRQSLGQGLEFLIYFQGNSAPDKSGLPSDRFSAERTGGSVSTLTIQRTQQEDSAVYLCASSPSGQGFEKLFFGSGTQLSVL.

The chain recombines TRBV21-1 with TRBJ2-2; the tabulated D call, TRBD2, remains unverified against the DNA. TRBV21-1 represents a pseudogene. This CDR3 has 20 amino acids. As DNA, the CDR3 is TGTGCCAGCAGCAAAGCCAAAAAGGTTTGTGCGGGGGAGAACACCGGGGAGCTGTTTTTT. It encodes CASSKAKKVCAGENTGELFF.

The gene calls are TRBV3-1 (or the pseudogene TRBV3-2) and TRBJ1-2; tentative D call: TRBD1 (5 bases). V gave up 4 bases and J gave up 3 bases, with 12 bases separating them. Germline V gene sequence: CDR1 LGHDT, CDR2 YNNKEL (reference sequence). This CDR3 is built from 14 residues. The CDR3 here is CASSPAGGDYGYTF. CDR3 in DNA: TGTGCCAGCAGCCCCGCGGGAGGGGACTATGGCTACACCTTC.

This chain joins TRBV7-9 and TRBJ1-2; D is unresolved. The germline V gene encodes CDR1 SEHNR and CDR2 FQNEAQ (reference sequence). Trimming stripped 3 bases from V and 7 bases from J, with 6 bases between. CDR3 length equals 11 residues. CDR3 sequence (DNA): TGTGCCAGCAGCTTGGGGAGTGGCTACACCTTC. Amino acids: CASSLGSGYTF.

This clone was counted a single time. The chain couples TRBV7-2 to TRBJ2-7, with D unresolved. V gave up 5 bases and J gave up 0 bases, with 5 bases separating them. CDR1 is SGHTA, CDR2 FQGNSA, per germline. This CDR3 region has 12 residues. CDR3: CASSINSYEQYF. For the CDR3, the DNA is TGTGCCAGCAGCATTAACTCCTACGAGCAGTACTTC.

V and J are TRBV4-1 and TRBJ2-3, with 11 bases lining up with TRBD2. The CDR3 sequence is 19 residues long. The germline V gene has CDR1 MGHRA and CDR2 YSYEKL. After removal of 2 bases from V and 4 bases from J, the junction contained 14 bases not matched to a gene. The CDR3 sequence is CASSQLVTSGGWDADTQYF. In DNA form, the CDR3 reads TGCGCCAGCAGCCAACTCGTAACTAGCGGGGGATGGGACGCAGATACGCAGTATTTT.

The chain uses TRBV7-8 and TRBJ1-1; D is uncertain. Germline CDR1 and CDR2: SGHVS and FQNEAQ. Between the trimmed V and J ends, which lost 5 bases and 2 bases, there was a span of 18 bases. The CDR3 covers 16 residues. The DNA of the CDR3 is TGTGCCAGCAGCCGCACGTTGATCACCGGTAACACTGAAGCTTTCTTT. This translates into CASSRTLITGNTEAFF. Drawing the rest from reference TRBV7-8 and TRBJ1-1, the complete variable domain is GAGVSQSPRYKVAKRGQDVALRCDPISGHVSLFWYQQALGQGPEFLTYFQNEAQLDKSGLPSDRFFAERPEGSVSTLKIQRTQQEDSAVYLCASSRTLITGNTEAFFGQGTRLTVV.

The genes are TRBV5-1 and TRBJ2-1; 15 bases agree with TRBD2. Germline lookup yields CDR1 SGHRS and CDR2 YFSETQ. V dropped 4 bases and J dropped 7; count of bases not matched to a gene: 9. The CDR3 covers 17 residues. CDR3 residues: CASSPRTSGGAINEQFF. The DNA for the CDR3 is TGCGCCAGCAGCCCCCGGACTAGCGGGGGGGCGATAAATGAGCAGTTCTTC. Combining the CDR3 with reference TRBV5-1 and TRBJ2-1 gives the whole variable domain KAGVTQTPRYLIKTRGQQVTLSCSPISGHRSVSWYQQTPGQGLQFLFEYFSETQRNKGNFPGRFSGRQFSNSRSEMNVSTLELGDSALYLCASSPRTSGGAINEQFFGPGTRLTVL.

The J gene is TRBJ2-1, the V gene TRBV29-1; 16 bases fit TRBD2. V shed 5 bases and J 2 bases; nucleotides not matched to a gene: 6. In germline, CDR1 is SQVTM, CDR2 ANQGSEA. The CDR3 has 17 amino acids. The CDR3 DNA is TGCAGCGTTTTCGGGACTAGCGGGGGGGCCCCCTACAATGAGCAGTTCTTC. It encodes CSVFGTSGGAPYNEQFF.

The chain employs TRBV9 and TRBJ2-2; TRBD1 matches at 9 bases. CDR3 length equals 15 residues. V lost 2 bases, J lost 4 bases, and 3 bases stayed unmatched. Germline values: CDR1 SGDLS, CDR2 YYNGEE. The CDR3 DNA reads as TGTGCCAGCAGCGTGGACAGGGGAGGCACCGGGGAGCTGTTTTTT. Its translation is CASSVDRGGTGELFF.

The CDR3 DNA is TGTGCCAGCAGAACGTCCCGGTCGCAAGCTTTCTTT. Its protein is CASRTSRSQAFF. This chain links TRBV27 with TRBJ1-1; D is undetermined. Germline CDR1 is MNHEY and CDR2 is SMNVEV (reference sequence). The CDR3 has 12 amino acids. Trimming shortened V by 6 bases and J by 9 bases, and 14 bases separated the two germline ends.

The J gene is TRBJ2-5, the V gene TRBV6-5; 8 nucleotides match TRBD2. Trimming cost V 6 bases and J 4 bases; bases outside gene matches: 10. Germline V gene lookup returns CDR1 MNHEY and CDR2 SVGAGI. This CDR3 is built from 15 residues. The CDR3 DNA is TGTGCCAGCAGCCCCGTAGCGGGGCCGAGAGAGACCCAGTACTTC. Translated: CASSPVAGPRETQYF.

The V call is TRBV28, the J call TRBJ1-3; D is perhaps TRBD1 (6 bases). V lost 0 bases to trimming and J lost 4 bases, with 10 bases between them. This CDR3 is built from 15 residues. Germline V gives CDR1 MDHEN, CDR2 SYDVKM. Here the CDR3 DNA reads TGTGCCAGCAGTTTATGGACAGGTGAAGGAAACACCATATATTTT. Protein: CASSLWTGEGNTIYF. Based on the CDR3 plus reference TRBV28 and TRBJ1-3, the full variable domain is DVKVTQSSRYLVKRTGEKVFLECVQDMDHENMFWYRQDPGLGLRLIYFSYDVKMKEKGDIPEGYSVSREKKERFSLILESASTNQTSMYLCASSLWTGEGNTIYFGEGSWLTVV.

This clone appeared once. The chain joins TRBV5-4 to TRBJ2-5; D call uncertain. The CDR3 extends over 13 amino acids. CDR1 SGHNT and CDR2 YYREEE come from the germline V gene (reference sequence). For the CDR3, the DNA is TGTGCTTACAAGCTTGGCCCGGGAGAGACCCAGTACTTC. This gives the protein CAYKLGPGETQYF.

The gene calls are TRBV5-1 and TRBJ2-7; TRBD1 agrees at 8 bases. The germline CDR1 and CDR2 sequences are SGHRS and YFSETQ. Unmatched junction bases numbered 8, after V lost 0 bases and J lost 3 bases. This CDR3 has 16 residues. The CDR3 nucleotides read TGCGCCAGCAGCTTGGGACAGGGGAAGATTTACTACGAGCAGTACTTC. This codes for CASSLGQGKIYYEQYF. The full variable domain, rest sourced from reference TRBV5-1 and TRBJ2-7, is KAGVTQTPRYLIKTRGQQVTLSCSPISGHRSVSWYQQTPGQGLQFLFEYFSETQRNKGNFPGRFSGRQFSNSRSEMNVSTLELGDSALYLCASSLGQGKIYYEQYFGPGTRLTVT.

The CDR3 region is CASSTDRVRGNTIYF. In DNA, the CDR3 is TGTGCCAGTAGTACGGACAGGGTTCGCGGAAACACCATATATTTT. V usage is TRBV19 and J usage is TRBJ1-3; TRBD1 agrees at 8 bases. J gave up 4 bases and V 4 bases, and 6 bases lay outside the gene matches. Germline V gene lookup returns CDR1 LNHDA and CDR2 SQIVND (reference sequence). The CDR3 spans 15 residues.

The chain links TRBV5-1 to TRBJ2-2; the D gene is possibly TRBD1 (6 bases). The V gene lost 7 bases and the J gene lost 4 bases, with 17 bases spanning the gap. Germline lookup yields CDR1 SGHRS and CDR2 YFSETQ. The CDR3 runs to 15 residues. The CDR3 protein is CASCPRIGGTGELFF. CDR3 DNA: TGCGCCAGCTGTCCCAGGATAGGGGGCACCGGGGAGCTGTTTTTT.

The chain couples TRBV11-2 to TRBJ1-2; no firm D call. Trimming took off 8 bases at V and 4 bases at J, with 14 bases between the two ends. CDR1 SGHAT and CDR2 FQNNGV come from the germline V gene. The CDR3 sequence is 13 residues long. Here the CDR3 DNA reads TGTGCCAGCGGTCCAGCAGGAACCTATGGCTACACCTTC. Amino acids: CASGPAGTYGYTF. Full variable domain (missing parts from reference TRBV11-2 and TRBJ1-2): EAGVAQSPRYKIIEKRQSVAFWCNPISGHATLYWYQQILGQGPKLLIQFQNNGVVDDSQLPKDRFSAERLKGVDSTLKIQPAKLEDSAVYLCASGPAGTYGYTFGSGTRLTVV.

This clone was seen a few times. CDR3: CASRVRGRNYGYTF. The CDR3 DNA is TGCGCCAGCAGAGTACGTGGGAGGAACTATGGCTACACCTTC. V usage is TRBV10-1 and J usage is TRBJ1-2; D is uncertain. Trimming stripped 6 bases from V and 2 bases from J, with 13 bases between. The V gene's germline CDR1 is WNHNN and CDR2 SYGVQD (reference sequence). The CDR3 sequence is 14 residues long.

The chain combines TRBV27 with TRBJ2-7; tentative D call: TRBD2 (5 bases). Per the germline V gene, CDR1 is MNHEY and CDR2 is SMNVEV (reference sequence). The CDR3 covers 15 residues. Trimming took 3 bases from V and 3 from J, leaving 15 bases between them. Here the CDR3 reads CASSFRRGSHYEQYF. The CDR3 DNA is TGTGCCAGCAGTTTTCGAAGAGGGTCGCACTACGAGCAGTACTTC.

The chain employs TRBV2 and TRBJ1-2; 9 nucleotides align to TRBD1. V lost 6 bases, J lost 5 bases, and 7 bases stayed unmatched. Looked up from germline, CDR1 is SNHLY and CDR2 is FYNNEI. CDR3 length: 14 amino acids. This CDR3 is CASSRDRAGYGYTF. For the CDR3, the DNA is TGTGCCAGCAGCCGGGACAGGGCGGGATATGGCTACACCTTC.

The chain has TRBV10-2 and TRBJ2-3; 10 nucleotides agree with TRBD2. Germline V gene data show CDR1 as WSHSY and CDR2 as SAAADI. CDR3 size: 15 residues. The trim removed 2 bases at V and 1 base at J, leaving 0 bases unmatched. CDR3 amino acids: CASSELAGGTDTQYF. The CDR3 region has the DNA TGCGCCAGCAGTGAGCTAGCGGGGGGCACAGATACGCAGTATTTT.

The genes are TRBV19 and TRBJ1-3; D is possibly TRBD1 (5 bases). This CDR3 contains 14 residues. V was trimmed by 6 bases and J by 1 base, leaving 10 bases between them. Germline V gives CDR1 LNHDA, CDR2 SQIVND (reference sequence). The CDR3 reads CASRLRGSGNTIYF. The CDR3 nucleotides are TGTGCCAGTAGATTAAGGGGATCTGGAAACACCATATATTTT.

The rearrangement uses TRBV9 and TRBJ1-3; 8 nucleotides match TRBD1. V lost 4 bases, J lost 6 bases, and 18 bases stayed unmatched. The CDR3 has 18 amino acids. CDR1 is SGDLS, CDR2 YYNGEE, per germline. This CDR3 is CASSNPTRGQGNANTIYF. The CDR3 bases are TGTGCCAGCAGCAACCCAACCCGCGGACAGGGAAACGCAAACACCATATATTTT.